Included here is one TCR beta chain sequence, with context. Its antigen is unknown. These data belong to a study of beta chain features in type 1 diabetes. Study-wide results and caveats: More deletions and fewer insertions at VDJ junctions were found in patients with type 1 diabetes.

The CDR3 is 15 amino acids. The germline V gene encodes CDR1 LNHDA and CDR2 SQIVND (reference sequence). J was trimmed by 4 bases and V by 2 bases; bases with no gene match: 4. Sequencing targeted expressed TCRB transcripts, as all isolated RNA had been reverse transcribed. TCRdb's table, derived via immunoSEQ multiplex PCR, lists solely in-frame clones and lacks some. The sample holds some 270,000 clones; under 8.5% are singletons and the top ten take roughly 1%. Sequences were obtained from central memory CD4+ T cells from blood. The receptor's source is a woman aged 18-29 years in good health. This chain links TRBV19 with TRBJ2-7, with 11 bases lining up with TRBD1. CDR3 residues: CASSIKGTGGYEQYF. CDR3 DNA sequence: TGTGCCAGTAGTATAAAGGGGACAGGGGGGTACGAGCAGTACTTC.